This TCR beta chain appears in the sequencing data of a study of cytomegalovirus exposure and HLA in healthy donors. This CDR3 has 18 residues. Germline lookup yields CDR1 SGHRS and CDR2 YFSETQ. J lost 2 bases, V lost 4 bases, and 8 bases had no gene match. The table came from immunoSEQ multiplex PCR; TCRdb's copy has only in-frame clones and leaves some out. The table shows about 110,000 clones, with about 85% occurring only once. The origin of this receptor is a young woman in good health and CMV-seronegative. J is TRBJ2-2 and V is TRBV5-1; 13 bases are a match to TRBD2. The source material was PBMCs. In nucleotides, the CDR3 is TGCGCCAGCAGCCTGGGCCGACTAGCGGGGGGAAACACCGGGGAGCTGTTTTTT. It is translated as CASSLGRLAGGNTGELFF.